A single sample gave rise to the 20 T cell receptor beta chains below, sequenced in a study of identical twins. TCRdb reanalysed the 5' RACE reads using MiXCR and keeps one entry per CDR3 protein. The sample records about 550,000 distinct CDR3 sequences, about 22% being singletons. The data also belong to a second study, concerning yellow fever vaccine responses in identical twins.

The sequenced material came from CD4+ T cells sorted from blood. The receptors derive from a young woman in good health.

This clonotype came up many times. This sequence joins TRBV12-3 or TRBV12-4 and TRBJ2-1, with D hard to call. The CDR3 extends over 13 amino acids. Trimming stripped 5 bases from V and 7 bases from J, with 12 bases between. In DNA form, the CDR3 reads TGTGCCAGCAGTCTTCCGCCTATAAATGAGCAGTTCTTC. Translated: CASSLPPINEQFF.

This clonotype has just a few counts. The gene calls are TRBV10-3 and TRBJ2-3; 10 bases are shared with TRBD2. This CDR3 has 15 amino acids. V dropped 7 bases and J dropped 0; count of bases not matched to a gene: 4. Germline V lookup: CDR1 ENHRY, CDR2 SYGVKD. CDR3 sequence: CAITPLAGSTDTQYF. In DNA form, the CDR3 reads TGTGCCATCACCCCACTAGCGGGAAGCACAGATACGCAGTATTTT.

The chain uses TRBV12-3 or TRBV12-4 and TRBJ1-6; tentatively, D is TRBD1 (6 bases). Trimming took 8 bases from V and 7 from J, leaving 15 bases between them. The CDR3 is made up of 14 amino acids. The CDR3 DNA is TGTGCCAGCGTCCTCAGGGGTATAAATTCACCCCTCCACTTT. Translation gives CASVLRGINSPLHF.

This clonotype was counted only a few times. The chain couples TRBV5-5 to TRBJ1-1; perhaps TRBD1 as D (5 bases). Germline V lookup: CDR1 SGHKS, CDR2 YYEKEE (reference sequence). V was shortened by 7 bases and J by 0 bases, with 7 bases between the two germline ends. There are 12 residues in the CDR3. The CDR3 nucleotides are TGTGCCAGCGGGGGGATGAACACTGAAGCTTTCTTT. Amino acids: CASGGMNTEAFF.

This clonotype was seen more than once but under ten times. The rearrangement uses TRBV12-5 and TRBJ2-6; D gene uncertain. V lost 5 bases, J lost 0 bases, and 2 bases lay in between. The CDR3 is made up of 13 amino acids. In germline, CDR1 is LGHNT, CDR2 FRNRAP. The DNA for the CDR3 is TGTGCTAGTGGTCTCTCTGGGGCCAACGTCCTGACTTTC. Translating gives CASGLSGANVLTF.

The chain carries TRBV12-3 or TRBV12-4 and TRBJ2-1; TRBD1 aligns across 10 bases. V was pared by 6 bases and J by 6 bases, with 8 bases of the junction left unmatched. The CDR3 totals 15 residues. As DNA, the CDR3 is TGTGCCAGCAGCCAACGGACAGGGGGGGGCAATGAGCAGTTCTTC. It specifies CASSQRTGGGNEQFF.

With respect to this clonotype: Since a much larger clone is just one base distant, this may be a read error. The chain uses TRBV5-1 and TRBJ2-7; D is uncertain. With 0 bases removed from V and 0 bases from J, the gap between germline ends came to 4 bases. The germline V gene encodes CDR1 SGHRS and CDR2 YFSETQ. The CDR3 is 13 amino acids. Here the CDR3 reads CASSLDTSYEQYF. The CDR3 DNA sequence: TGCGCCAGCAGCTTGGACACCTCCTACGAGCAGTACTTC.

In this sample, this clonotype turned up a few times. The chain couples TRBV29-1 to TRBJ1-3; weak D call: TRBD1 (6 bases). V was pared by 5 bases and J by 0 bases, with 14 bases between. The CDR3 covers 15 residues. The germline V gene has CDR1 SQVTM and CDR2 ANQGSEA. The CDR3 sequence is CSVSDDRPSGNTIYF. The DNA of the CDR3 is TGCAGCGTTTCCGATGACAGGCCCTCTGGAAACACCATATATTTT.

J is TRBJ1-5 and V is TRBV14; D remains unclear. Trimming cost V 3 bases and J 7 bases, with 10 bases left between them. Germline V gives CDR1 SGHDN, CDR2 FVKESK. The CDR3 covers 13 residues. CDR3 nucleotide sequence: TGTGCCAGCAGCCAGCTTCCCGGGCAGCCCCAGCATTTT. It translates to CASSQLPGQPQHF.

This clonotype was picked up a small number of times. In nucleotides, the CDR3 is TGTGCCAGCAGCTTGGTGTGGGGGACGAGCGAGCAGTACTTC. As protein: CASSLVWGTSEQYF. The rearrangement uses TRBV7-2 and TRBJ2-7; D is possibly TRBD1 or TRBD2 (5 bases each). Looked up from germline, CDR1 is SGHTA and CDR2 is FQGNSA. V was clipped by 3 bases and J by 6 bases, with 15 bases between them. This CDR3 comprises 14 residues.

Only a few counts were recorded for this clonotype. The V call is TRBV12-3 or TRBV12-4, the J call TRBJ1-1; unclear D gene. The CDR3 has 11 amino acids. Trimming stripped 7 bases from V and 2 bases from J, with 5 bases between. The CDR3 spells CASTYNTEAFF. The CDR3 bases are TGTGCCAGCACCTATAACACTGAAGCTTTCTTT.

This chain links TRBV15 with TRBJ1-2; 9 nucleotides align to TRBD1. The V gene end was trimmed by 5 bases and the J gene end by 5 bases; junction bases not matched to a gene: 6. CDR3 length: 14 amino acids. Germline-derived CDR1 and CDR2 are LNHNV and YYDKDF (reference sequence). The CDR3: CATSEGQGFYGYTF. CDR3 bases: TGTGCCACCAGCGAGGGACAGGGTTTTTATGGCTACACCTTC. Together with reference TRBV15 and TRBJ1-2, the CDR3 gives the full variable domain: DAMVIQNPRYQVTQFGKPVTLSCSQTLNHNVMYWYQQKSSQAPKLLFHYYDKDFNNEADTPDNFQSRRPNTSFCFLDIRSPGLGDTAMYLCATSEGQGFYGYTFGSGTRLTVV.

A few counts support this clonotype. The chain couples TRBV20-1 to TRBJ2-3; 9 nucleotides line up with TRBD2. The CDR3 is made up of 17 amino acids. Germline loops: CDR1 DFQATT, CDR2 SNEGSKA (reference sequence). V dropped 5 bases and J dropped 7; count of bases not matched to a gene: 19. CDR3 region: CSAPTGTWLAGSNTQYF. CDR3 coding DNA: TGCAGTGCTCCAACGGGGACCTGGCTAGCGGGGAGTAATACGCAGTATTTT.

In DNA form, the CDR3 reads TGCGCCAGCAGCTTCGGGACAGGGGGCTTTCAGCCCCAGCATTTT. As protein: CASSFGTGGFQPQHF. The V and J genes are TRBV5-1 and TRBJ1-5; TRBD1 agrees at 12 bases. CDR3 length: 15 amino acids. Germline CDR1 reads SGHRS; CDR2 reads YFSETQ. Trimming at V came to 2 bases and at J to 6 bases, leaving 3 bases not matched to a gene.

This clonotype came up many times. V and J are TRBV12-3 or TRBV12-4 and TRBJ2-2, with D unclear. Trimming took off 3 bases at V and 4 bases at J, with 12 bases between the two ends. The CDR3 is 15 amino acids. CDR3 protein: CASSFLAVGTGELFF. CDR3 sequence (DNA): TGTGCCAGCAGTTTTCTTGCGGTGGGCACCGGGGAGCTGTTTTTT.

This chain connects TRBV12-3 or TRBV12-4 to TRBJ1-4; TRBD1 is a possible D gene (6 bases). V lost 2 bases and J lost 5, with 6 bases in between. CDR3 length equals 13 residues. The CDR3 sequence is CASSLRGNEKLFF. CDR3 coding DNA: TGTGCCAGCAGTTTAAGGGGGAATGAAAAACTGTTTTTT.

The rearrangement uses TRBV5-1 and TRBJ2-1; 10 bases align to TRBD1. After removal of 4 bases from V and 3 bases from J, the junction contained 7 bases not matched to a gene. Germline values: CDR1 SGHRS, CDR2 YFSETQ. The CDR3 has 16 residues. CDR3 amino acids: CASSNRTGGNYNEQFF. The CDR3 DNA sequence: TGCGCCAGCAGCAACCGGACAGGGGGGAACTACAATGAGCAGTTCTTC.

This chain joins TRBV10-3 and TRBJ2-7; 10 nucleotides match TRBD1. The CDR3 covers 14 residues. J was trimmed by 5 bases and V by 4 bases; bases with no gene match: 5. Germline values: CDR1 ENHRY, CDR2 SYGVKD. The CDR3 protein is CAISGTGGFDEQYV. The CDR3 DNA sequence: TGTGCCATCAGTGGGACAGGGGGTTTTGACGAGCAGTACGTC.

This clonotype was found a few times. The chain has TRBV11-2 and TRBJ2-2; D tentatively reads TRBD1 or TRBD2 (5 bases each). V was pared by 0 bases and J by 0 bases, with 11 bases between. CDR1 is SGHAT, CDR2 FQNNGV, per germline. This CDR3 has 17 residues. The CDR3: CASSLEVTAANTGELFF. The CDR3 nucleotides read TGTGCCAGCAGCTTAGAGGTGACAGCGGCGAACACCGGGGAGCTGTTTTTT.

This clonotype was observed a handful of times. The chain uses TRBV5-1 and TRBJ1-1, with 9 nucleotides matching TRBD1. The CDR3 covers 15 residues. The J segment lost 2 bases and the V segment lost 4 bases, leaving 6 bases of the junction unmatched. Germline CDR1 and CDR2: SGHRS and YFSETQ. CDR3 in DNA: TGCGCCAGCAGCATCACGGGACAGGGAAACACTGAAGCTTTCTTT. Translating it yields CASSITGQGNTEAFF.